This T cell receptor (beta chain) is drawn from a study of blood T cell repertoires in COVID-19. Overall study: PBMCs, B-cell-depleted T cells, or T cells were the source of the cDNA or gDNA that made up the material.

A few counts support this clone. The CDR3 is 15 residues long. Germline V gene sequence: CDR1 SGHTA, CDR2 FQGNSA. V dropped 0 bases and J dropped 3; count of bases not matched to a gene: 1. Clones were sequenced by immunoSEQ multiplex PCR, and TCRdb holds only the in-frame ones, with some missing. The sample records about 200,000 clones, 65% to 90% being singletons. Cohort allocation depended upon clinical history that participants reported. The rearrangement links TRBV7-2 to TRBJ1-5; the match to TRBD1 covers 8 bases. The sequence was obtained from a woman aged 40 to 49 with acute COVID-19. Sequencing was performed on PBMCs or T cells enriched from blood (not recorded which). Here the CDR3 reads CASSLAQGDNQPQHF. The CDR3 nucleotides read TGTGCCAGCAGCTTAGCACAGGGGGACAATCAGCCCCAGCATTTT. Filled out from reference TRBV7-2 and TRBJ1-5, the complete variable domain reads GAGVSQSPSNKVTEKGKDVELRCDPISGHTALYWYRQSLGQGLEFLIYFQGNSAPDKSGLPSDRFSAERTGGSVSTLTIQRTQQEDSAVYLCASSLAQGDNQPQHFGDGTRLSIL.